This T cell receptor (beta chain) comes out of a study of blood T cell repertoires in COVID-19. Overall study context: The analysed material was cDNA or gDNA that came from T cells, B-cell-depleted T cells, or PBMCs.

As originally analysed: Nucleated cell counts were estimated from reference gene primer amplification. Produced via immunoSEQ multiplex PCR; TCRdb's table is partial and in-frame only. V, J and clone size are those of that table, while D and trimming were read from the DNA. The table lists roughly 250,000 clones, 80% to 90% of them singletons. The CDR3 is 14 amino acids. Per germline, CDR1 MNHEY and CDR2 SVGAGI. Trimming removed 5 bases at V and 0 bases at J, with 11 bases between. Followed longitudinally, the Seattle patients had been enrolled during active infection. This TCR was sampled from a woman in her twenties or thirties with COVID-19, enrolled during active disease. The sample consisted of peripheral blood. This sequence joins TRBV6-5 and TRBJ2-7; D is unclear. Here the CDR3 DNA reads TGTGCCAGCAGTCTGGGCCCCACCTCCTACGAGCAGTACTTC. It yields the protein CASSLGPTSYEQYF.